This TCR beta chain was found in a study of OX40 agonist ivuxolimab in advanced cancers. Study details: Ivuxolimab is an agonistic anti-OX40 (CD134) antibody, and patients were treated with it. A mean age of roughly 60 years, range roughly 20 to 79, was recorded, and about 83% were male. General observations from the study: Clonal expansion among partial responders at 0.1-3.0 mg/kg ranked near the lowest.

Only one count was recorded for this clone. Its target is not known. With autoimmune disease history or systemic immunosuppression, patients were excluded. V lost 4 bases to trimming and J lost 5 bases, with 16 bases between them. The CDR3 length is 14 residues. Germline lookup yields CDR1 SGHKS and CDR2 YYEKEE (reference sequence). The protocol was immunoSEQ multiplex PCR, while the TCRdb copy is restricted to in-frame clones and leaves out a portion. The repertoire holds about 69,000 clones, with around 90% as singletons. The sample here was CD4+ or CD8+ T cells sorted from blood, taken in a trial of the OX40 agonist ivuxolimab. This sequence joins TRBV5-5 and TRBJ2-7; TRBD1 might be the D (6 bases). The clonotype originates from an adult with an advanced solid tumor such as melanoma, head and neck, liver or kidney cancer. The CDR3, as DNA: TGTGCCAGCAGCCGGAATACAGGGTACGACGAGCAGTACTTC. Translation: CASSRNTGYDEQYF.